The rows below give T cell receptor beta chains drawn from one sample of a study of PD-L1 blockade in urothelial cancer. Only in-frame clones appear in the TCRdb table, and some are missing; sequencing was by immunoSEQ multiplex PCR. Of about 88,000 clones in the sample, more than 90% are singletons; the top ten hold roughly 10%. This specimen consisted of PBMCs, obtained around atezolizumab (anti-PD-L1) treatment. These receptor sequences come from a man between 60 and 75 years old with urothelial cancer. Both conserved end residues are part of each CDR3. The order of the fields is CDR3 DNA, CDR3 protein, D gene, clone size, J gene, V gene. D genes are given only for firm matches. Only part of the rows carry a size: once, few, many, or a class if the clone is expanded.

TGTGCCAGCAGCGTCAACAGGGACACAGATACGCAGTATTTT CASSVNRDTDTQYF . . TRBJ2-3 TRBV7-3
TGTGCCAGCAGCTTAGCGCTGGTGGGGACAGGGGACGAGCAGTACTTC CASSLALVGTGDEQYF TRBD1 . TRBJ2-7 TRBV7-9
TGTGCCAGCCAAGTTTCAGGTGGCACTGAAGCTTTCTTT CASQVSGGTEAFF . . TRBJ1-1 TRBV10-3
TGTGCCAGCAGCTCGGGGACTAGCTTCTACGAGCAGTACTTC CASSSGTSFYEQYF TRBD2 . TRBJ2-7 TRBV5-4
TGTGCCAGCGTAGGCGCGGGAACCGGGGAGCTGTTTTTT CASVGAGTGELFF . . TRBJ2-2 TRBV2
TGTGCCAGCAGTTTAATGACATCGAGCACAGATACGCAGTATTTT CASSLMTSSTDTQYF . few TRBJ2-3 TRBV27
TGTGCCTGGAGAGGGGTCTGGGGCACTGAAGCTTTCTTT CAWRGVWGTEAFF . . TRBJ1-1 TRBV30
TGTGCCAGCAGCCCAAACTCTAGGGATACGCAGTATTTT CASSPNSRDTQYF . . TRBJ2-3 TRBV7-2
TGTGCCAGCAGTTTAACTGGGACAGGGTTAGACATTCAGTACTTC CASSLTGTGLDIQYF TRBD1 . TRBJ2-4 TRBV28
TGTGCCAGCTCACCTAGCGGGAATCAGCCCCAGCATTTT CASSPSGNQPQHF . . TRBJ1-5 TRBV18